Listed below are T cell receptor beta chains from one sample, sequenced in a study of blood T cell repertoires in COVID-19. The method was immunoSEQ multiplex PCR; TCRdb's version includes in-frame clones alone and lacks a portion of them. Of fewer than 250,000 clones listed, about four fifths are singletons. The sequenced sample was peripheral blood. The receptors were gathered from a woman aged 45-59 years with active or convalescent COVID-19. Both conserved end residues are part of each CDR3. D genes are given only for firm matches. Size is stated for part of the rows, as once, few or many counts, or as a class when the clone is expanded.

>-|-|TRBJ2-7|11|TRBV29-1
TGCAGCGTTGCCGGGTTCGACGAGCAGTACTTC
CSVAGFDEQYF
>-|TRBD1|TRBJ1-1|13|TRBV6-5
TGTGCCAGCAGTACGGGACAGATGAGGGAAGCTTTCTTT
CASSTGQMREAFF
>once|-|TRBJ2-3|18|TRBV10-1
TGCGCCAGCAGTGAGTGGGGACAACGAAAGACTAGCACAGATACGCAGTATTTT
CASSEWGQRKTSTDTQYF
>-|-|TRBJ1-1|15|TRBV5-1
TGCGCCAGCAGCGCCCAGACAGTTCCAAACACTGAAGCTTTCTTT
CASSAQTVPNTEAFF
>-|TRBD2|TRBJ2-1|15|TRBV7-3
TGTGCCAGCAGCTTACCGGGTAGCGGGAGCGATGAGCAGTTCTTC
CASSLPGSGSDEQFF
>-|TRBD1|TRBJ1-4|13|TRBV3-1/TRBV3-2
TGTGCCAGCAAGACAGGGGGTCAGGAAAAACTGTTTTTT
CASKTGGQEKLFF
>-|-|TRBJ2-6|15|TRBV6-5
TGTGCCAGCACCCCTCGGGGGGCAGGGGCCAACGTCCTGACTTTC
CASTPRGAGANVLTF
>-|-|TRBJ2-3|15|TRBV27
TGTGCCAGCAGTCCTCGGACAGTGGGCACAGATACGCAGTATTTT
CASSPRTVGTDTQYF
>-|-|TRBJ2-7|16|TRBV5-4
TGTGCCAGCAGCTTGGCCGGCGGGACAGTTCTCTACGAGCAGTACTTC
CASSLAGGTVLYEQYF
>-|TRBD1|TRBJ1-4|12|TRBV2
TGTGCAGTACCAGGGGGAGGTGAAAAACTGTTTTTT
CAVPGGGEKLFF
>few|-|TRBJ2-5|16|TRBV5-6
TGTGCCAGCAGCCCTAGGACAACAGGGATCCAAGAGACCCAGTACTTC
CASSPRTTGIQETQYF
>once|-|TRBJ2-3|16|TRBV7-6
TGTGCCAGCAGCAGGGCGGCGGCGGGGAGCACAGATACGCAGTATTTT
CASSRAAAGSTDTQYF
>-|TRBD1|TRBJ2-2|15|TRBV30
TGTGCCTGGAGTGAGGGACAGGTCAACACCGGGGAGCTGTTTTTT
CAWSEGQVNTGELFF
>-|-|TRBJ2-1|14|TRBV5-1
TGCGCCAGCAGCACCTTGCCAGGGGACAATGAGCAGTTCTTC
CASSTLPGDNEQFF
>-|-|TRBJ1-2|12|TRBV29-1
TGCAGCGTTGTTGGCTCAGAATGGGGCTACACCTTC
CSVVGSEWGYTF
>-|TRBD1|TRBJ2-7|14|TRBV28
TGTGCCAGCAGGGCCGGGACAGGGATCTACGAGCAGTACTTC
CASRAGTGIYEQYF
>-|-|TRBJ2-3|18|TRBV9
TGTGCCAGCAGCGTAGCTTTAAGGCAGGGACTGAAGACAGATACGCAGTATTTT
CASSVALRQGLKTDTQYF
>-|TRBD1|TRBJ2-7|17|TRBV19
TGTGCCAGGACAAGAAACAGGGGGCCCCTGAAGGAGGACGAGCAGTACTTC
CARTRNRGPLKEDEQYF
>-|TRBD1|TRBJ1-1|14|TRBV2
TGTGCCAGCTGGGACCGACAGGGTATAACTGAAGCTTTCTTT
CASWDRQGITEAFF
>few|TRBD2|TRBJ2-2|19|TRBV28
TGTGCCAGCAGTTTACGGGGACGAGATAGCGCGGGAGCTAGGGGGGAGCTGTTTTTT
CASSLRGRDSAGARGELFF